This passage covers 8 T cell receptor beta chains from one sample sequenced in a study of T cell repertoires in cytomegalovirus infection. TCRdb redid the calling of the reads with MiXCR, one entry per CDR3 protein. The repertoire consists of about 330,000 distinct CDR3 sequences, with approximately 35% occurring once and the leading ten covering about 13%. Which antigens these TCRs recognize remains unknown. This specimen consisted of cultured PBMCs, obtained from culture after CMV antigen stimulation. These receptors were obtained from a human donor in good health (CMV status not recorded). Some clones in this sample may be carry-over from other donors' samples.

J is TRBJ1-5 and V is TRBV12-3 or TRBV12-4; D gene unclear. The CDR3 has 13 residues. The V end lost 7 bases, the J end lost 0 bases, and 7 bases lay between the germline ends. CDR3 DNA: TGTGCCAGCACCCTTAATAGCAATCAGCCCCAGCATTTT. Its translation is CASTLNSNQPQHF.

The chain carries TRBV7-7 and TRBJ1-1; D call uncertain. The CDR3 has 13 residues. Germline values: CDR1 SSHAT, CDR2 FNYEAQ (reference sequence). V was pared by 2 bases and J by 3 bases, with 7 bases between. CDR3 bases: TGTGCCAGCAGCTTAAGTACAGACACTGAAGCTTTCTTT. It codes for CASSLSTDTEAFF.

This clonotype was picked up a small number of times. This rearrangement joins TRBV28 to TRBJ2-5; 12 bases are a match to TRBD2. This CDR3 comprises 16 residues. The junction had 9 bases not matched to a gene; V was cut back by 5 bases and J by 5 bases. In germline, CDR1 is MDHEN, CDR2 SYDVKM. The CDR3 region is CASSGELAGGWETQYF. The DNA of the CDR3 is TGTGCCAGCAGTGGAGAACTAGCGGGAGGATGGGAGACCCAGTACTTC.

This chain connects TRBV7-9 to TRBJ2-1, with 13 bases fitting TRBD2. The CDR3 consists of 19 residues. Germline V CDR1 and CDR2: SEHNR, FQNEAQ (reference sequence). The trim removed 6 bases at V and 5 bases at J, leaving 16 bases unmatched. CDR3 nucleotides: TGTGCCAGCAGTCCTAGGACTAGCGGGAGCTTGTTCCCTCACAATGAGCAGTTCTTC. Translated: CASSPRTSGSLFPHNEQFF.

The CDR3 loop is CASSVGGRGYTF. The CDR3, as DNA: TGTGCCAGCAGTGTCGGGGGCAGGGGCTACACCTTC. The V call is TRBV12-3 or TRBV12-4, the J call TRBJ1-2; tentative D call: TRBD1 (6 bases). V was clipped by 5 bases and J by 8 bases, with 12 bases between them. This CDR3 spans 12 amino acids.

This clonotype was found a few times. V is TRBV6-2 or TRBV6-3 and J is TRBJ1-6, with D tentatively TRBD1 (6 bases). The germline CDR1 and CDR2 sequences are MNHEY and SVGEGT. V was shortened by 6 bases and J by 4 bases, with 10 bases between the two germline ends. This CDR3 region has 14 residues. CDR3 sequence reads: CASRQGEYNSPLHF. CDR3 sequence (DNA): TGTGCCAGCAGACAGGGAGAGTATAATTCACCCCTCCACTTT.

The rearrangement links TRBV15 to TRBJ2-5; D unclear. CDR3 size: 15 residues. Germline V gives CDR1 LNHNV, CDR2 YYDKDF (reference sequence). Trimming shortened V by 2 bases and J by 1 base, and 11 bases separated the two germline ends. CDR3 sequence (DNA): TGTGCCACCAGCAGAATAGGGTGGGTCCAAGAGACCCAGTACTTC. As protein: CATSRIGWVQETQYF. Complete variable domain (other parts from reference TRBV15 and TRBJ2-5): DAMVIQNPRYQVTQFGKPVTLSCSQTLNHNVMYWYQQKSSQAPKLLFHYYDKDFNNEADTPDNFQSRRPNTSFCFLDIRSPGLGDTAMYLCATSRIGWVQETQYFGPGTRLLVL.

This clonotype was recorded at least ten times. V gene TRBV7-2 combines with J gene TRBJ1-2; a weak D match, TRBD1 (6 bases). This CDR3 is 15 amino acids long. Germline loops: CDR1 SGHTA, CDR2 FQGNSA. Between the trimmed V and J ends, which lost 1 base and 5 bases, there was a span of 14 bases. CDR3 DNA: TGTGCCAGCAGCTTAGTGACAGAGGGGGAATATGGCTACACCTTC. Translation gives CASSLVTEGEYGYTF. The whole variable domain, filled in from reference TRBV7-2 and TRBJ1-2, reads GAGVSQSPSNKVTEKGKDVELRCDPISGHTALYWYRQSLGQGLEFLIYFQGNSAPDKSGLPSDRFSAERTGGSVSTLTIQRTQQEDSAVYLCASSLVTEGEYGYTFGSGTRLTVV.